This T cell receptor (beta chain) came from a study of graft-versus-host responses after intestinal transplantation. Study at large: Among the recipients, all got anti-thymocyte globulin induction and then tacrolimus and steroids for roughly three years.

The V gene's germline CDR1 is MDHEN and CDR2 SYDVKM. Trimming cost V 2 bases and J 17 bases; bases outside gene matches: 3. The CDR3 has 12 residues. Sequencing used immunoSEQ multiplex PCR; TCRdb keeps in-frame clones, though not all of them. The table shows some 12,000 clones, with 76% occurring only once. Researchers processed graft tissue to release intraepithelial and lamina propria lymphocytes. This chain connects TRBV28 to TRBJ1-6; 10 nucleotides match TRBD1. Sequenced here: ileum tissue, sampled 23 days after intestinal transplant. The receptor's source is a human patient who received an intestinal transplant, so some T cells may come from the graft donor. This chain's CDR3 is CASSLRGTGVHF. The DNA of the CDR3 is TGTGCCAGCAGTTTAAGGGGGACAGGGGTCCACTTT. Full variable domain (outside the CDR3, taken from reference TRBV28 and TRBJ1-6): DVKVTQSSRYLVKRTGEKVFLECVQDMDHENMFWYRQDPGLGLRLIYFSYDVKMKEKGDIPEGYSVSREKKERFSLILESASTNQTSMYLCASSLRGTGVHFGNGTRLTVT.